This paragraph covers one TCR beta chain sequence. Profiling relied on immunoSEQ multiplex PCR, and the TCRdb table lists in-frame clones only, not all of them. The sample comprises approximately 160,000 clones, 75% to 95% of which are singletons, and around 2.2% rests with the top ten. Losses at the gene ends were 8 bases for V and 5 bases for J; bases not matched to a gene: 2. There are 13 residues in the CDR3. Germline V gene data show CDR1 as ENHRY and CDR2 as SYGVKD. This sample stems from a study of control samples from healthy donors and cancer patients. The source material was blood. The chain carries TRBV10-3 and TRBJ1-4, with 10 bases fitting TRBD1. The receptor was isolated from a woman in her thirties or forties in good health. The CDR3 is CAIWDRGNEKLFF. DNA for the CDR3: TGTGCCATCTGGGACAGGGGAAATGAAAAACTGTTTTTT.